A selection of T cell receptor beta chains follows, all from one sample in a study of yellow fever vaccine responses in identical twins. Using its own MiXCR run on the RT-PCR reads, TCRdb lists one record per CDR3 protein. The data hold about 13,000 distinct CDR3 sequences, with 84% observed a single time. This material consisted of T cells from blood (PBMCs), unsorted or a sorted subset (not recorded which), taken before or after yellow fever vaccination (not recorded which). Receptors were obtained from a woman in her late teens or twenties who received the yellow fever vaccine. Both conserved end residues are part of each CDR3. The order of the fields is D gene, V gene, J gene, clone size, CDR3 DNA, CDR3 protein. The D gene is left open where the match is weak. A clone size is listed for some rows: how often the clone was seen (once, few, many), or a class if it is expanded.

NA	TRBV6-4	TRBJ1-2	NA	TGTGCCAGCAGTGACTCCGCGGACTTGGGGGCAGGCTATGGCTACACCTTC	CASSDSADLGAGYGYTF
NA	TRBV2	TRBJ1-5	NA	TGTGCCAGCAGTCCAATAGCGGCCTCGGGTAGCAATCAGCCCCAGCATTTT	CASSPIAASGSNQPQHF
NA	TRBV2	TRBJ2-1	NA	TGTGCCAGCCAGGTCGGGACCGGTTCCTACAATGAGCAGTTCTTC	CASQVGTGSYNEQFF
NA	TRBV14	TRBJ2-4	NA	TGTGCCAGCAGCCAAGATCAGGGCATTCAGTACTTC	CASSQDQGIQYF
TRBD2	TRBV13	TRBJ2-3	NA	TGTGCCAGCAGCTTCCATAGCGGGGAGGCAGATACGCAGTATTTT	CASSFHSGEADTQYF
TRBD2	TRBV11-2	TRBJ2-7	once	TGTGCCAGCAGCTTCGAGGGAGGGCACGAGCAGTACTTC	CASSFEGGHEQYF
TRBD1	TRBV7-3	TRBJ1-1	NA	TGTGCCAGCAGCTTAGGGTCCGGGACAGGGTTAGGGAACACTGAAGCTTTCTTT	CASSLGSGTGLGNTEAFF
NA	TRBV4-2	TRBJ1-3	NA	TGTGCCAGCAGCCAAGGGATCAACACCATATATTTT	CASSQGINTIYF
NA	TRBV5-4	TRBJ1-6	NA	TGTGCCAGCAGCTTCATGACCCCAACCGAGTCACCCCTCCACTTT	CASSFMTPTESPLHF
NA	TRBV18	TRBJ2-1	NA	TGTGCCAGCTCACCACCAACAAGCGCCTACAATGAGCAGTTCTTC	CASSPPTSAYNEQFF
TRBD2	TRBV4-1	TRBJ2-5	NA	TGCGCCAGCAGTACCCCCCGGCTAGCGGCACAAGAGACCCAGTACTTC	CASSTPRLAAQETQYF
NA	TRBV5-1	TRBJ2-5	NA	TGCGCCAGCAGCTCCGGGACCTTCCAAGAGACCCAGTACTTC	CASSSGTFQETQYF
TRBD1	TRBV11-1	TRBJ2-1	NA	TGTGCCAGCAGCCCCGACAGGGCCTACAATGAGCAGTTCTTC	CASSPDRAYNEQFF
NA	TRBV6-5	TRBJ2-7	NA	TGTGCCAGCAGTTACTCGCGGGACTCCTACGAGCAGTACTTC	CASSYSRDSYEQYF
NA	TRBV19	TRBJ2-7	NA	TGTGCCAGTACCCTCCAGGAAGGCTACGAGCAGTACTTC	CASTLQEGYEQYF
NA	TRBV3-1	TRBJ2-7	NA	TGTGCCAGCAGCCTGGTGGAGGGCGAGCAGTACTTC	CASSLVEGEQYF
NA	TRBV2	TRBJ1-1	NA	TGTGCCAGCGGCCCTCCCCGACAGGCGGCGGAAGCTTTCTTT	CASGPPRQAAEAFF
TRBD1	TRBV18	TRBJ2-1	NA	TGTGCCAGCTCACCCGACAGGGTTAATCGACACAATGAGCAGTTCTTC	CASSPDRVNRHNEQFF
NA	TRBV11-3	TRBJ1-1	NA	TGTGCCAGCAGCTTAGAGGAGCCGTGGGACACTGAAGCTTTCTTT	CASSLEEPWDTEAFF
NA	TRBV11-3	TRBJ2-1	NA	TGTGCCAGCAAAGGGTACAATGAGCAGTTCTTC	CASKGYNEQFF
TRBD1	TRBV14	TRBJ2-7	NA	TGTGCCAGCAGCCCGCGGACAGGCAACGAGCAGTACTTC	CASSPRTGNEQYF
TRBD1	TRBV27	TRBJ2-7	NA	TGTGCCAGCAGTTTGACAGGGACATTCTACGAGCAGTACTTC	CASSLTGTFYEQYF
TRBD2	TRBV11-3	TRBJ2-7	once	TGTGCCAGCAGCTCCGGGACTAGCGGGGGTTACGAGCAGTACTTC	CASSSGTSGGYEQYF
NA	TRBV29-1	TRBJ1-3	NA	TGCAGCGATAAGGCAGACTCTGGAAACACCATATATTTT	CSDKADSGNTIYF
TRBD1	TRBV4-1	TRBJ2-7	NA	TGCGCCAGCAGCCCTGGACAGGGCTCCTACGAGCAGTACTTC	CASSPGQGSYEQYF
NA	TRBV11-2	TRBJ2-3	NA	TGTGCCAGCAGCTTATTCGGTGAGGGTCCAGATACGCAGTATTTT	CASSLFGEGPDTQYF
NA	TRBV11-3	TRBJ2-7	NA	TGTGCCAGCAGCTTAGATCTAGGCGAGCAGTACTTC	CASSLDLGEQYF
TRBD1	TRBV4-3	TRBJ2-1	NA	TGCGCCAGCAGCCAAGATGAGGGACAGGGCTGGAATGAGCAGTTCTTC	CASSQDEGQGWNEQFF
NA	TRBV7-3	TRBJ2-3	NA	TGTGCCAGCAGCCTCCTCTCCTCTGGGGATACGCAGTATTTT	CASSLLSSGDTQYF
NA	TRBV12-3/TRBV12-4	TRBJ2-1	NA	TGTGCCAGCAGTCTAGCCAATGAGCAGTTCTTC	CASSLANEQFF
NA	TRBV7-9	TRBJ2-7	NA	TGTGCCAGCAGCTTAACGGGCTCTAACTACGAGCAGTACTTC	CASSLTGSNYEQYF
TRBD1	TRBV11-3	TRBJ2-7	NA	TGTGCCAGCAGCTTACCACGGACAGGCGAGCAGTACTTC	CASSLPRTGEQYF
TRBD2	TRBV20-1	TRBJ2-3	NA	TGCAGTGCTAGAGATTGGGAGCGGGGGGGCACAGATACGCAGTATTTT	CSARDWERGGTDTQYF
TRBD1	TRBV23-1	TRBJ2-7	NA	TGCGCCAGCAGTCAACGAATAATATATACCGGGACAGGGTACGAGCAGTACTTC	CASSQRIIYTGTGYEQYF
TRBD2	TRBV14	TRBJ2-3	NA	TGTGCCAGCAGCCAGACACCCAAAACTAGCGGGAGAGGAGATACGCAGTATTTT	CASSQTPKTSGRGDTQYF
NA	TRBV6-5	TRBJ1-1	NA	TGTGCCAGCAGTTCACAGGGAGGAGGGACTGAAGCTTTCTTT	CASSSQGGGTEAFF
NA	TRBV3-1	TRBJ2-5	NA	TGTGCCAGCAGCCCTCGGACAGAAGAGACCCAGTACTTC	CASSPRTEETQYF
NA	TRBV29-1	TRBJ1-4	NA	TGCAGCGTTCCAGGGACGCTCGGGGAAAAACTGTTTTTT	CSVPGTLGEKLFF
NA	TRBV12-3/TRBV12-4	TRBJ2-1	NA	TGTGCCAGCGTAGAGGGGCCGAGCTCCTACAATGAGCAGTTCTTC	CASVEGPSSYNEQFF
NA	TRBV5-6	TRBJ2-1	NA	TGTGCCAGCAGCTTAATCCCCAACCGGTACAATGAGCAGTTCTTC	CASSLIPNRYNEQFF
TRBD2	TRBV11-3	TRBJ2-4	NA	TGTGCCAGCAGCTCCCATCTAGCGGGGGGTTCTGACATTCAGTACTTC	CASSSHLAGGSDIQYF
NA	TRBV15	TRBJ1-6	NA	TGTGCCACCAGCAGAGTATCTCTTAATTCACCCCTCCACTTT	CATSRVSLNSPLHF
TRBD2	TRBV7-6	TRBJ2-1	NA	TGTGCCAGCAGCTTCCCTCCACGACTAGCGTCTTACAATGAGCAGTTCTTC	CASSFPPRLASYNEQFF
TRBD1	TRBV20-1	TRBJ2-7	NA	TGCAGTCCGTCGGGACAGGGTTCCTACGAGCAGTACTTC	CSPSGQGSYEQYF
NA	TRBV6-1	TRBJ2-1	once	TGTGCCAGCAGTCCGATCCGGTACAATGAGCAGTTCTTC	CASSPIRYNEQFF
NA	TRBV15	TRBJ2-7	NA	TGTGCCACCAGCAGAGGTGGTTGGCAGGGGAACGAGCAGTACTTC	CATSRGGWQGNEQYF
TRBD2	TRBV2	TRBJ2-1	NA	TGTGCCAGCAGTGAAGCTCGACTAGCGGGCGATGAGCAGTTCTTC	CASSEARLAGDEQFF
NA	TRBV12-3/TRBV12-4	TRBJ2-4	few	TGTGCCAGCAGTACCCCGGGACACCCAAGGGGAAACATTCAGTACTTC	CASSTPGHPRGNIQYF
NA	TRBV4-1	TRBJ2-7	NA	TGCGCCAGCAGCCGGGTTGGATACGAGCAGTACTTC	CASSRVGYEQYF
NA	TRBV4-1	TRBJ1-1	NA	TGCGCCAGCAGCCAGAGGGAGGGGAGAACTGAAGCTTTCTTT	CASSQREGRTEAFF
NA	TRBV12-3/TRBV12-4	TRBJ2-3	NA	TGTGCCAGCGGACGGGGTAGCGTTACAGATACGCAGTATTTT	CASGRGSVTDTQYF
TRBD1	TRBV4-2	TRBJ2-1	medium-sized	TGTGCCAGCAGCCAAAACAGGGGGAGCTCCAATGAGCAGTTCTTC	CASSQNRGSSNEQFF
NA	TRBV29-1	TRBJ1-1	NA	TGCAGCGTAGTCCCGAACACTGAAGCTTTCTTT	CSVVPNTEAFF
NA	TRBV11-2	TRBJ2-7	NA	TGTGCCAGCAGCTTAGATTCCGCTAATCCCTACGAGCAGTACTTC	CASSLDSANPYEQYF